This TCR beta chain was profiled in a study of Ad26.COV2.S vaccination and SARS-CoV-2 variants (dated by TCRdb to the early 2020s). The study in broad terms: TCRbeta repertoire sequencing served as the tool for gauging how specific and how broad the SARS-CoV-2-reactive T cell receptors were following Ad26.COV2.S vaccination. A total of roughly 32 samples were included in the TCR-sequenced set, comprising roughly 20 Ad26.COV2.S vaccine recipients, 5 placebo recipients and 8 SARS-CoV-2 convalescent individuals.

The time point label, as the study defines it: individuals recovered from natural SARS-CoV-2 infection. This clone is a singleton in its sample. Its antigen target is currently unknown. It has no much larger one-base neighbor in the sample; base qualities were not kept. The study at large found these results: After vaccination, spike-specific CD8+ and CD4+ T cell responses were reported to show substantial breadth. Vaccine and placebo recipients had comparable non-spike TCR breadth, which fits with the vaccine containing only spike. Spike-specific TCR breadth was higher in Ad26.COV2.S recipients than in placebo recipients (P = 0.0014). It was noted by the authors that total T cell responses may have been underestimated by the TCR breadth and depth analyses.

The immunoSEQ Assay was used to sequence TCRbeta CDR3 regions. After extraction, genomic DNA underwent amplification by bias-controlled multiplex PCR, followed by high-throughput sequencing. In the authors' own workflow: To quantify the absolute abundance of every unique TCRbeta CDR3 region, sequences were collapsed and filtered. T cell fraction was estimated by normalizing TCRbeta template counts to usable DNA, with usable DNA measured through amplification of reference genes found in all nucleated cells. Repertoire TCRs were annotated as SARS-CoV-2-specific when V gene, CDR3 amino acid sequence and J gene were exactly matched to a known reactive TCR set. MIRA supplied the reference SARS-CoV-2 TCR set, which was filtered for enrichment in COVID-19-positive ImmuneCODE repertoires so that public or cross-reactive TCRs were removed. Based on the MIRA antigens, annotated TCRs were further analysed at the level of specific ORF or position within ORF. Breadth was defined as the number of annotated unique rearrangements divided by the total number of unique productive rearrangements, and depth was defined as the summed frequency of the annotated unique rearrangements. Group comparisons of TCR breadth used two-sided Wilcoxon rank-sum tests. TCRdb mirrors the immuneACCESS table, restricted to in-frame sequences. Some clones are absent from its copies; in checked studies, under half trace to an unresolved V gene, and the reason for the others is unknown. V and J calls and clone size are copied from that table; D and trimming were computed from the DNA. The sample table contains about 350,000 clones; only one count was recorded for around 90% of them. 3.9% of the sample belongs to the ten largest clones.

Trimming at the junction amounts to 3 bases on V and 3 bases on J, and the germline ends lie 15 bases apart. The CDR3 has 15 amino acids, counting the end cysteine and phenylalanine. Left in the record is the CDR3 DNA by itself, 45 bases read in frame from the first base. CDR1 and CDR2, per the germline V gene (reference sequence), are PRHDT and FYEKMQ. Sequencing used peripheral blood, obtained after recovery from COVID-19. The TCR comes from a human donor who had recovered from COVID-19. The chain is assembled from TRBV13 and TRBJ2-7; the D region possibly corresponds to TRBD2 (6 bases align). The DNA sequence is TGTGCCAGCAGCTTGGCGGGGCCTAAGGGCTACGAGCAGTACTTC. This codes for CASSLAGPKGYEQYF.